This T cell receptor beta chain comes out of a study of T cell changes during pregnancy in multiple sclerosis. The method was immunoSEQ multiplex PCR; TCRdb's version includes in-frame clones alone and lacks a portion of them. The sample has tens of thousands of clones, roughly 92% seen once. The sequence came from a female donor with multiple sclerosis, enrolled in a pregnancy study. Sequenced material: peripheral blood, taken in the third trimester of pregnancy.

CDR3 sequence (DNA): TGTGCCAGCAGTTTATCGACGACAGGGGGGAAGGGCTACACCTTC. It is translated as CASSLSTTGGKGYTF. The chain carries TRBV27 and TRBJ1-2; 9 nucleotides line up with TRBD1. The CDR3 runs 15 residues. The germline V gene has CDR1 MNHEY and CDR2 SMNVEV (reference sequence). Germline trimming cut 0 bases from V and 8 bases from J; bases unmatched to any gene: 7.